This is a list of T cell receptor beta chains from one sample in a study of glioma-infiltrating T cells after dendritic cell vaccination. The protocol was immunoSEQ multiplex PCR, while the TCRdb copy is restricted to in-frame clones and leaves out a portion. The sample has roughly 82,000 clones; 70% to 90% are singletons. Material: blood, obtained before dendritic cell vaccination. The receptors shown here come from a human donor with glioblastoma. Both conserved end residues are part of each CDR3. A D gene is named only where the DNA matches it firmly. Size is stated for part of the rows, as once, few or many counts, or as a class when the clone is expanded.

clone_size d_call j_call v_call cdr3_aa cdr3_nt
. TRBD2 TRBJ2-3 TRBV7-8 CASSLRLAGGTDTQYF TGTGCCAGCAGCTTAAGGCTAGCGGGGGGCACAGATACGCAGTATTTT
. TRBD1 TRBJ1-6 TRBV2 CASTKDRNSPLHF TGTGCCAGCACTAAGGACAGGAATTCACCCCTCCACTTT
. TRBD2 TRBJ2-5 TRBV14 CASSHAGLAGETQYF TGTGCCAGCAGCCATGCGGGACTAGCAGGGGAGACCCAGTACTTC
. TRBD2 TRBJ2-2 TRBV6-4 CASSELADSNTGELFF TGTGCCAGCAGCGAACTAGCGGACTCGAACACCGGGGAGCTGTTTTTT
. . TRBJ2-1 TRBV5-1 CASSLEGRADQFF TGCGCCAGCAGCTTGGAGGGCCGAGCGGACCAGTTCTTC
. TRBD1 TRBJ1-3 TRBV28 CASSRGRQGGSGNTIYF TGTGCCAGCAGTAGGGGAAGACAGGGGGGCTCTGGAAACACCATATATTTT
. TRBD2 TRBJ2-1 TRBV11-2 CASRQGLATNNEQFF TGTGCCAGCAGGCAGGGACTAGCGACTAACAATGAGCAGTTCTTC
. . TRBJ1-1 TRBV15 CATSRVGAPGFTEAFF TGTGCCACCAGCAGAGTGGGGGCCCCAGGATTTACTGAAGCTTTCTTT
. . TRBJ1-5 TRBV6-1 CASSDQRSNQPQHF TGTGCCAGCAGTGACCAGAGGAGCAATCAGCCCCAGCATTTT
. . TRBJ2-7 TRBV19 CASSIMAGSYEQYF TGTGCCAGTAGTATCATGGCGGGGTCCTACGAGCAGTACTTC
. TRBD1 TRBJ1-1 TRBV6-5 CASSPGDRVVTEAFF TGTGCCAGCAGTCCGGGGGACAGGGTGGTCACTGAAGCTTTCTTT
. . TRBJ1-2 TRBV9 CASSVEPQGNYGYTF TGTGCCAGCAGCGTAGAACCCCAGGGTAACTATGGCTACACCTTC
large . TRBJ2-3 TRBV6-1 CASSEGPSTDTQYF TGTGCCAGCAGTGAAGGGCCTAGCACAGATACGCAGTATTTT
. TRBD1 TRBJ2-7 TRBV29-1 CSVRTGWNYEQYF TGCAGCGTGCGGACAGGGTGGAACTACGAGCAGTACTTC
. . TRBJ1-6 TRBV5-4 CASSLEPRVSSPLHF TGTGCCAGCAGCTTGGAACCTCGGGTGTCTTCACCCCTCCACTTT
. TRBD1 TRBJ2-7 TRBV9 CASSVTGVRGGEQYF TGTGCCAGCAGCGTTACAGGGGTGCGAGGCGGCGAGCAGTACTTC
. TRBD1 TRBJ1-1 TRBV6-1 CASSETRDRGIPEAFF TGTGCCAGCAGTGAAACGAGGGACAGAGGGATCCCTGAAGCTTTCTTT
. . TRBJ1-1 TRBV6-5 CASRSQGARNTEAFF TGTGCCAGCAGGTCCCAAGGGGCCAGGAACACTGAAGCTTTCTTT
. TRBD1 TRBJ2-1 TRBV5-1 CASSPGQGYNEQFF TGCGCCAGCAGCCCCGGACAGGGTTACAATGAGCAGTTCTTC
. TRBD1 TRBJ2-7 TRBV10-3 CATRPRDSSYEQYF TGTGCCACTCGGCCCCGGGACAGCTCCTACGAGCAGTACTTC
. . TRBJ1-1 TRBV18 CASSTREVNTEAFF TGTGCCAGCTCGACGCGAGAGGTGAACACTGAAGCTTTCTTT
. . TRBJ1-3 TRBV11-2 CASSRSRNTIYF TGTGCCAGCAGCCGTTCTAGAAACACCATATATTTT
. TRBD1 TRBJ1-4 TRBV5-1 CASRVTGETNEKLFF TGCGCCAGCAGAGTTACAGGGGAAACTAATGAAAAACTGTTTTTT
. TRBD1 TRBJ2-7 TRBV18 CASSPGGQGAYEQYF TGTGCCAGCTCACCAGGAGGACAGGGAGCCTACGAGCAGTACTTC
. . TRBJ1-5 TRBV27 CASRPGDTSNQPQHF TGTGCCAGCCGCCCCGGGGACACGAGCAATCAGCCCCAGCATTTT
once TRBD1 TRBJ2-7 TRBV7-3 CASSQDRGAEQYF TGTGCCAGCAGCCAGGACAGGGGGGCCGAGCAGTACTTC
. TRBD1 TRBJ1-1 TRBV29-1 CSGAGTGGGGNTEAFF TGCAGCGGCGCCGGGACAGGGGGCGGAGGGAACACTGAAGCTTTCTTT
. TRBD2 TRBJ2-7 TRBV10-1 CASSQRAGFEQYF TGCGCCAGCAGTCAACGAGCGGGATTCGAGCAGTACTTC
. . TRBJ1-1 TRBV19 CASNPRGYTDAEAFF TGTGCCAGTAATCCGAGAGGGTATACGGATGCTGAAGCTTTCTTT
once TRBD2 TRBJ2-3 TRBV18 CASSRRAGGSTDTQYF TGTGCCAGCTCACGAAGAGCGGGAGGAAGCACAGATACGCAGTATTTT
. . TRBJ2-2 TRBV13 CASSLVRTGELFF TGTGCCAGCAGCTTAGTCAGGACCGGGGAGCTGTTTTTT
. TRBD1 TRBJ2-7 TRBV30 CAWSQGVLYEQYF TGTGCCTGGTCGCAGGGGGTCCTCTACGAGCAGTACTTC
. . TRBJ1-2 TRBV5-3 CARSFRQVLGYTF TGTGCCAGAAGCTTCCGACAGGTACTGGGCTACACCTTC
. . TRBJ1-2 TRBV5-1 CASSFNTGGNYGYTF TGCGCCAGCAGCTTCAATACGGGGGGTAACTATGGCTACACCTTC
. TRBD1 TRBJ1-4 TRBV25-1 CASSEFGGGGEKLFF TGTGCCAGCAGTGAATTCGGAGGGGGCGGTGAAAAACTGTTTTTT
. . TRBJ1-2 TRBV19 CASSIPPWGDNYGYTF TGTGCCAGTAGTATACCCCCGTGGGGCGATAACTATGGCTACACCTTC
once . TRBJ2-2 TRBV9 CASSASNGPGELFF TGTGCCAGCAGCGCTAGCAATGGGCCCGGGGAGCTGTTTTTT
. TRBD1 TRBJ2-7 TRBV30 CAWNRGWEYEQYF TGTGCCTGGAACAGGGGGTGGGAGTACGAGCAGTACTTC
. TRBD1 TRBJ1-1 TRBV6-5 CASRPGQGSEAFF TGTGCCAGCAGACCGGGACAGGGGAGTGAAGCTTTCTTT
. TRBD1 TRBJ1-5 TRBV30 CASGQGSQPQHF TGTGCCTCAGGACAGGGAAGTCAGCCCCAGCATTTT
. . TRBJ1-1 TRBV7-2 CASSYASVGDTEAFF TGTGCCAGCAGCTACGCCTCGGTGGGAGACACTGAAGCTTTCTTT
. . TRBJ2-1 TRBV10-1 CASSDPYNEQFF TGCGCCAGCAGTGATCCGTACAATGAGCAGTTCTTC
. . TRBJ2-2 TRBV7-6 CASSLRVTGELFF TGTGCCAGCAGCCTCAGGGTTACCGGGGAGCTGTTTTTT
. TRBD2 TRBJ2-7 TRBV4-1 CASSQGTRMYEQYF TGCGCCAGCAGCCAAGGGACTAGAATGTACGAGCAGTACTTC
. . TRBJ2-3 TRBV5-1 CASSSDTVTDTQYF TGCGCCAGCAGCTCGGACACCGTGACAGATACGCAGTATTTT
. TRBD1 TRBJ1-1 TRBV10-1 CASSTGQGNTEAFF TGCGCCAGCAGTACGGGACAGGGGAACACTGAAGCTTTCTTT
. TRBD2 TRBJ2-5 TRBV2 CASRPGLAGQETQYF TGTGCCAGCAGACCAGGACTAGCGGGGCAAGAGACCCAGTACTTC
. . TRBJ1-5 TRBV5-6 CASSPQGRQPQHF TGTGCCAGCAGCCCCCAGGGTAGGCAGCCCCAGCATTTT
. . TRBJ1-3 TRBV21-1 CASSLKRGQWIRMSGNTIYF TGTGCCAGCAGCTTAAAGAGGGGACAGTGGATTCGGATGTCCGGAAACACCATATATTTT
. . TRBJ2-2 TRBV6-1 CASSESGTGELFF TGTGCCAGCAGTGAATCGGGTACCGGGGAGCTGTTTTTT
once . TRBJ2-1 TRBV5-1 CASSVDWYEQFF TGCGCCAGCAGCGTGGACTGGTATGAGCAGTTCTTC
. . TRBJ1-2 TRBV2 CASTRLNGYTF TGTGCCAGCACCAGGCTCAATGGCTACACCTTC